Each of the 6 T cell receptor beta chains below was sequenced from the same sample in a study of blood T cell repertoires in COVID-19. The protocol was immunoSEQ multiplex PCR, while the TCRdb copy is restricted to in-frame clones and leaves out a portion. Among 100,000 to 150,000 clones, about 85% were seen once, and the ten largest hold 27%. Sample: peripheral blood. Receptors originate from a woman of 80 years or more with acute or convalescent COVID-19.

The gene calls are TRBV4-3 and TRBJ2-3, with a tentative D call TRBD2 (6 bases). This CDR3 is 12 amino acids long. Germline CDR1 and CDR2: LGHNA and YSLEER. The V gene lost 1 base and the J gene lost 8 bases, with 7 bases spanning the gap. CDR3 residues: CASSQGGGTQYF. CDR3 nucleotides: TGCGCCAGCAGCCAAGGGGGAGGTACGCAGTATTTT.

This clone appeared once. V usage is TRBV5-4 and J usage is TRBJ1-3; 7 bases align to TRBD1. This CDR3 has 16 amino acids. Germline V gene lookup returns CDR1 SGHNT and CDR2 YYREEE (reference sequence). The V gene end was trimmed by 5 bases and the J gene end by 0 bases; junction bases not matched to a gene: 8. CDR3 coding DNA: TGTGCCAGCAGAGGAACTGGGACAGACTCTGGAAACACCATATATTTT. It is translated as CASRGTGTDSGNTIYF.

CDR3 in DNA: TGTGCCAGCGGCAAACAGGGGAACACTGAAGCTTTCTTT. It yields the protein CASGKQGNTEAFF. V is TRBV11-2 and J is TRBJ1-1; possibly TRBD1 for D (6 bases). Germline V gene data show CDR1 as SGHAT and CDR2 as FQNNGV. The CDR3 has 13 residues. V was shortened by 8 bases and J by 1 base, with 11 bases between the two germline ends.

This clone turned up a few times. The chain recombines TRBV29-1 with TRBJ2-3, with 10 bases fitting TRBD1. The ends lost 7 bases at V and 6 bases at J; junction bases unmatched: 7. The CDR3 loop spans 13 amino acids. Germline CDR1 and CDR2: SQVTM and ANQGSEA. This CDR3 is CSADRGALDTQYF. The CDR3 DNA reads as TGCAGCGCGGACAGGGGGGCCTTGGATACGCAGTATTTT.

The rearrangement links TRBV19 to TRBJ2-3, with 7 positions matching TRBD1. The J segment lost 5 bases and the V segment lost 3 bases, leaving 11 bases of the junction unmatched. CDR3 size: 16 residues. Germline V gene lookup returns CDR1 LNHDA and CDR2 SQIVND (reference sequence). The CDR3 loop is CASSISSIQGKDTQYF. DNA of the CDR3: TGTGCCAGTAGTATCTCGTCAATACAGGGGAAAGATACGCAGTATTTT.

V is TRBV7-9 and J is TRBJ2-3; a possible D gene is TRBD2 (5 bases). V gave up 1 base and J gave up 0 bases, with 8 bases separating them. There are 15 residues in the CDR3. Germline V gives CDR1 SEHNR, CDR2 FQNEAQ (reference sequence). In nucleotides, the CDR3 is TGTGCCAGCAGCTTAGGGCGGGCTAGCACAGATACGCAGTATTTT. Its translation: CASSLGRASTDTQYF.